Presented here are 17 T cell receptor beta chains from one specimen sequenced in a study of shared clonotypes between healthy human individuals. CD45RO-negative, CCR7-selected cells formed the naive CD8 fraction, which excluded terminally differentiated effector memory CD45RA+ cells. Method: immunoSEQ multiplex PCR; TCRdb's copy keeps in-frame clones and lacks some. The table shows some 1,900,000 clones, with approximately 95% occurring only once. The sample was naive CD8+ T cells sorted from blood. The receptors stem from a young man in good health.

V and J are TRBV6-1 and TRBJ2-3, with 12 bases that match TRBD2. Germline-derived CDR1 and CDR2 are MNHNS and SASEGT. V was pared by 6 bases and J by 5 bases, with 6 bases of the junction left unmatched. This CDR3 is built from 15 residues. CDR3 coding DNA: TGTGCCAGCAGGTCAGAGGGACTAGCGGGAGATACGCAGTATTTT. Translated, it gives CASRSEGLAGDTQYF.

This clone appeared a single time. V gene TRBV18 combines with J gene TRBJ1-5; D is possibly TRBD1 (6 bases). The germline V and J ends were trimmed by 2 bases and 4 bases, with 9 bases remaining between them. Germline V gene data show CDR1 as KGHSH and CDR2 as LQKENI. CDR3 size: 14 residues. The CDR3 DNA reads TGTGCCAGCTCACCATGGACAGAAAATCAGCCCCAGCATTTT. Translated: CASSPWTENQPQHF.

A word on this clone: This sample includes further DNA sequences coding for the same CDR3. The chain carries TRBV18 and TRBJ2-7, with 8 bases that match TRBD1. With V trimmed by 3 bases and J by 3 bases, 4 bases remained unmatched. Germline values: CDR1 KGHSH, CDR2 LQKENI. The CDR3 covers 14 residues. The CDR3 DNA sequence: TGTGCCAGCTCACCCGGGACAGGCGGCTACGAGCAGTACTTC. This codes for CASSPGTGGYEQYF.

The J gene is TRBJ2-7, the V gene TRBV19, with D maybe TRBD2 (5 bases). The V gene's germline CDR1 is LNHDA and CDR2 SQIVND (reference sequence). V shed 10 bases and J shed 3 bases, with 16 bases lying between them. This CDR3 spans 13 amino acids. CDR3 bases: TGTGCCACCCGAAGGTTGGGAGACTACGAGCAGTACTTC. Translated: CATRRLGDYEQYF. Together with reference TRBV19 and TRBJ2-7, the CDR3 gives the full variable domain: DGGITQSPKYLFRKEGQNVTLSCEQNLNHDAMYWYRQDPGQGLRLIYYSQIVNDFQKGDIAEGYSVSREKKESFPLTVTSAQKNPTAFYLCATRRLGDYEQYFGPGTRLTVT.

The V and J genes are TRBV5-6 and TRBJ2-5, with a weak D call TRBD1 (5 bases). The CDR3 consists of 14 residues. From germline, CDR1 is SGHDT and CDR2 YYEEEE. V was cut by 0 bases and J by 5 bases, with 11 bases left in between. This chain's CDR3 is CASSLDRGDETQYF. CDR3 nucleotides: TGTGCCAGCAGCTTGGATAGGGGCGACGAGACCCAGTACTTC. The full variable domain, in which reference TRBV5-6 and TRBJ2-5 provide the parts outside the CDR3, is DAGVTQSPTHLIKTRGQQVTLRCSPKSGHDTVSWYQQALGQGPQFIFQYYEEEERQRGNFPDRFSGHQFPNYSSELNVNALLLGDSALYLCASSLDRGDETQYFGPGTRLLVL.

The gene calls are TRBV6-1 and TRBJ1-2, with D uncertain. Trimming removed 6 bases from V and 4 bases from J, with 12 bases in between. The CDR3 runs 13 residues. Germline lookup yields CDR1 MNHNS and CDR2 SASEGT. The CDR3: CASSPRGSYGYTF. The CDR3 bases are TGTGCCAGCAGCCCACGGGGTTCCTATGGCTACACCTTC.

As to this clone: Other DNA sequences within the sample encode an identical CDR3. This chain joins TRBV13 and TRBJ2-7; D assignment may be TRBD1 or TRBD2 (7 bases each). Trimming removed 4 bases at V and 1 base at J, with 11 bases between. This CDR3 is 14 amino acids long. Germline CDR1 reads PRHDT; CDR2 reads FYEKMQ (reference sequence). CDR3: CASSSQGGSYEQYF. Written as DNA, the CDR3 is TGTGCCAGCAGCTCCCAGGGGGGGTCCTACGAGCAGTACTTC.

The rearrangement links TRBV9 to TRBJ2-3; D is tentatively TRBD1 or TRBD2 (5 bases each). The CDR3 has 16 residues. Looked up from germline, CDR1 is SGDLS and CDR2 is YYNGEE. Trimming cost V 2 bases and J 0 bases, with 13 bases left between them. The DNA for the CDR3 is TGTGCCAGCAGCGTCCAGGGACCCACTAGCACAGATACGCAGTATTTT. Its translation is CASSVQGPTSTDTQYF.

This chain connects TRBV14 to TRBJ2-3, with no clear D. The CDR3 runs to 13 residues. The V gene's germline CDR1 is SGHDN and CDR2 FVKESK. Trimming cost V 5 bases and J 1 base, with 7 bases left between them. This CDR3 reads CASSSIRTDTQYF. In nucleotides, the CDR3 is TGTGCCAGCAGCTCCATTCGCACAGATACGCAGTATTTT.

This clone occurred a few times. The junction and the germline gene differ at one end; a read error may be behind it. The genes are TRBV7-7 and TRBJ2-1; D not resolved. The CDR3 runs to 11 residues. The germline V gene has CDR1 SSHAT and CDR2 FNYEAQ (reference sequence). The DNA for the CDR3 is TGTGCTAGCAGCTTTGCGGATGAGCAGTTCTTC. Translated: CASSFADEQFF.

The chain has TRBV4-2 and TRBJ2-7, with 7 bases fitting TRBD2. The germline CDR1 and CDR2 sequences are LGHNA and YNFKEQ. V lost 4 bases to trimming and J lost 3 bases; unmatched junction nucleotides: 9. The CDR3 covers 15 residues. CDR3 sequence (DNA): TGTGCCAGCAGCCCCCAAGCGCTAGCGGACTACGAGCAGTACTTC. This encodes CASSPQALADYEQYF.

V gene TRBV2 combines with J gene TRBJ1-1, with a tentative D call TRBD1 (6 bases). Germline CDR1 reads SNHLY; CDR2 reads FYNNEI. V lost 6 bases, J lost 0 bases, and 20 bases lay in between. The CDR3 is made up of 17 amino acids. The CDR3 nucleotides are TGTGCCAGCAGCCTACAGGGTTCCTTCGGGATGAACACTGAAGCTTTCTTT. Its protein is CASSLQGSFGMNTEAFF.

V and J are TRBV25-1 and TRBJ1-4; D gene ambiguous. This CDR3 has 13 amino acids. Trimming cost V 6 bases and J 10 bases, with 15 bases left between them. The germline V gene encodes CDR1 MGHDK and CDR2 SYGVNS. CDR3 amino acids: CASSPSIGRKLFF. CDR3 coding DNA: TGTGCCAGCAGCCCCTCGATTGGCAGAAAACTGTTTTTT.

This CDR3 is CASSMQLQETQYF. The DNA for the CDR3 is TGTGCCAGTAGTATGCAGTTGCAAGAGACCCAGTACTTC. The genes are TRBV19 and TRBJ2-5; D uncertain. The V gene's germline CDR1 is LNHDA and CDR2 SQIVND (reference sequence). The CDR3 loop spans 13 amino acids. Trimming pared 3 bases from V and 2 bases from J, leaving 7 bases between. The entire variable domain, with the rest obtained from reference TRBV19 and TRBJ2-5, is as follows: DGGITQSPKYLFRKEGQNVTLSCEQNLNHDAMYWYRQDPGQGLRLIYYSQIVNDFQKGDIAEGYSVSREKKESFPLTVTSAQKNPTAFYLCASSMQLQETQYFGPGTRLLVL.

This clone was seen once. The rearrangement joins TRBV4-1 to TRBJ2-7; 7 positions agree with TRBD1. V lost 0 bases, J lost 6 bases, and 8 bases stayed unmatched. The CDR3 is 15 residues long. Per the germline V gene, CDR1 is MGHRA and CDR2 is YSYEKL. The CDR3 DNA reads as TGCGCCAGCAGCCAAGAAAACAGGGGAGCCATCGAGCAGTACTTC. As protein: CASSQENRGAIEQYF.

The V gene is TRBV4-1, the J gene TRBJ2-1, with 8 bases fitting TRBD2. V shed 0 bases, J shed 8 bases, and the junction held 6 bases outside the gene matches. Per the germline V gene, CDR1 is MGHRA and CDR2 is YSYEKL. The CDR3 has 15 residues. CDR3 sequence (DNA): TGCGCCAGCAGCCAAGATCCCGGGGGGGCGGATGAGCAGTTCTTC. Translated, it gives CASSQDPGGADEQFF.

This clone was counted a single time. The V gene is TRBV7-9, the J gene TRBJ2-3, with 10 bases that match TRBD2. Germline-derived CDR1 and CDR2 are SEHNR and FQNEAQ (reference sequence). The CDR3 consists of 16 residues. J lost 5 bases, V lost 5 bases, and 10 bases had no gene match. DNA of the CDR3: TGTGCCAGCAGCCAGGGGCTAGCGGGAGTTGGAGATACGCAGTATTTT. It codes for CASSQGLAGVGDTQYF. The full variable domain, with the rest looked up from reference TRBV7-9 and TRBJ2-3, is DTGVSQNPRHKITKRGQNVTFRCDPISEHNRLYWYRQTLGQGPEFLTYFQNEAQLEKSRLLSDRFSAERPKGSFSTLEIQRTEQGDSAMYLCASSQGLAGVGDTQYFGPGTRLTVL.